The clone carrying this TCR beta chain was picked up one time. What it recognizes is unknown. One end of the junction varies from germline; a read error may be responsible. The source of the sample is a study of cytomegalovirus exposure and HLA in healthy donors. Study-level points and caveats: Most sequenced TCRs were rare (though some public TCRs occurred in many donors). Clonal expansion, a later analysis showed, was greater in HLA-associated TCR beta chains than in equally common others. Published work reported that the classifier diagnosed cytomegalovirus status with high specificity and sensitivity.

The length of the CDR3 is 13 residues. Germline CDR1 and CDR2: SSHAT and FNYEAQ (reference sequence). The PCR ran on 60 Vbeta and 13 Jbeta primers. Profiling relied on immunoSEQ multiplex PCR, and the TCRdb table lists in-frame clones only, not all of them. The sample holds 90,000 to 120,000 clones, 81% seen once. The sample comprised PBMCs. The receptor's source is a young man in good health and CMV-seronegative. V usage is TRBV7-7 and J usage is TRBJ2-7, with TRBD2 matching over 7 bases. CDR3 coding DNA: TGTGCTAGCAGCGAAGCGGGATCCTACGAGCAGTACTTC. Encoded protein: CASSEAGSYEQYF.